Listed below are T cell receptor beta chains from one sample, sequenced in a study of blood T cell repertoires in COVID-19. Repertoires were generated with immunoSEQ multiplex PCR, while TCRdb's copy carries only in-frame clones and drops some. The repertoire has more than 100,000 clones, 84% of them found once; the top ten carry approximately 18%. Sequencing input: peripheral blood. The origin of the receptors is an elderly woman with acute or convalescent COVID-19. CDR3s include the opening cysteine and the closing phenylalanine or tryptophan. The order of the fields is D gene, V gene, J gene, clone size, CDR3 protein, CDR3 DNA. D genes are given only for firm matches. Where a row states a size, it is once, few, many or the class of an expanded clone; other rows omit it.

D: -
V: TRBV12-3/TRBV12-4
J: TRBJ1-5
size: -
CDR3: CASSPHKNQPQHF
DNA: TGTGCCAGCAGTCCACATAAGAATCAGCCCCAGCATTTT

D: -
V: TRBV5-1
J: TRBJ1-4
size: few
CDR3: CASSFPATNEKLFF
DNA: TGCGCCAGCAGCTTCCCAGCAACTAATGAAAAACTGTTTTTT

D: -
V: TRBV5-1
J: TRBJ1-2
size: -
CDR3: CASSPQGINYGYTF
DNA: TGCGCCAGCAGCCCCCAGGGGATAAACTATGGCTACACCTTC

D: -
V: TRBV18
J: TRBJ1-2
size: -
CDR3: CASSPQSPNYGYTF
DNA: TGTGCCAGCTCACCACAAAGCCCTAACTATGGCTACACCTTC

D: -
V: TRBV7-2
J: TRBJ2-1
size: -
CDR3: CASSSTGSSYNEQFF
DNA: TGTGCCAGCAGCTCAACCGGGAGCTCCTACAATGAGCAGTTCTTC

D: -
V: TRBV11-2
J: TRBJ1-2
size: -
CDR3: CASSDRRVGANYGYTF
DNA: TGTGCCAGCAGCGATCGCAGGGTAGGAGCTAACTATGGCTACACCTTC

D: -
V: TRBV4-3
J: TRBJ1-1
size: -
CDR3: CASSHQGQVNTEAFF
DNA: TGCGCCAGCAGCCACCAGGGACAAGTGAACACTGAAGCTTTCTTT

D: -
V: TRBV10-1
J: TRBJ2-7
size: once
CDR3: CASSDSYEQYF
DNA: TGCGCCAGCAGTGACAGCTACGAGCAGTACTTC

D: -
V: TRBV19
J: TRBJ1-1
size: -
CDR3: CASSMRRGGTEAFF
DNA: TGTGCCAGTAGTATGCGCCGGGGAGGCACTGAAGCTTTCTTT

D: TRBD1
V: TRBV13
J: TRBJ2-7
size: -
CDR3: CASSSRDRHSYEQYF
DNA: TGTGCCAGCAGCTCGAGGGACAGGCACTCCTACGAGCAGTACTTC

D: -
V: TRBV7-6
J: TRBJ1-5
size: -
CDR3: CASGRGGIRNQPQHF
DNA: TGTGCCAGCGGCCGTGGGGGGATTCGCAATCAGCCCCAGCATTTT

D: -
V: TRBV11-2
J: TRBJ2-3
size: -
CDR3: CASSFPLATRATQYF
DNA: TGTGCCAGCAGCTTCCCACTAGCTACTCGGGCTACGCAGTATTTT

D: -
V: TRBV18
J: TRBJ2-1
size: -
CDR3: CASSPPTYNEQFF
DNA: TGTGCCAGCTCACCACCCACCTACAATGAGCAGTTCTTC

D: TRBD2
V: TRBV19
J: TRBJ2-1
size: -
CDR3: CASSGHGTSGIRSFSNEQFF
DNA: TGTGCCAGTAGTGGTCACGGGACTAGCGGGATTCGCTCCTTCTCCAATGAGCAGTTCTTC

D: -
V: TRBV6-5
J: TRBJ2-2
size: -
CDR3: CASSRQRSGELFF
DNA: TGTGCCAGCAGTAGACAAAGATCCGGGGAGCTGTTTTTT

D: TRBD1
V: TRBV18
J: TRBJ2-5
size: -
CDR3: CASSPGTGKETQYF
DNA: TGTGCCAGCTCACCAGGGACAGGGAAAGAGACCCAGTACTTC

D: TRBD1
V: TRBV29-1
J: TRBJ1-5
size: -
CDR3: CSVNEGASNQPQHF
DNA: TGCAGCGTTAATGAGGGGGCAAGCAATCAGCCCCAGCATTTT

D: TRBD1
V: TRBV7-9
J: TRBJ2-1
size: -
CDR3: CASSRGQGDREQFF
DNA: TGTGCCAGCAGCCGCGGACAGGGGGATCGTGAGCAGTTCTTC

D: -
V: TRBV3-1/TRBV3-2
J: TRBJ1-4
size: few
CDR3: CASSQQGTEKLFF
DNA: TGTGCCAGCAGCCAGCAAGGGACAGAAAAACTGTTTTTT

D: -
V: TRBV2
J: TRBJ2-7
size: -
CDR3: CASSALAHYEQYF
DNA: TGTGCCAGCAGTGCGCTAGCGCACTACGAGCAGTACTTC

D: -
V: TRBV5-1
J: TRBJ1-1
size: -
CDR3: CASSLAAGTEAFF
DNA: TGCGCCAGCAGCTTGGCCGCGGGGACTGAAGCTTTCTTT

D: TRBD2
V: TRBV30
J: TRBJ2-1
size: few
CDR3: CAWTPGRLAGGSNEQFF
DNA: TGTGCCTGGACCCCCGGAAGACTAGCGGGAGGGTCCAATGAGCAGTTCTTC

D: TRBD1
V: TRBV19
J: TRBJ1-2
size: -
CDR3: CASSPTGFGGGYTF
DNA: TGTGCCAGTAGTCCGACAGGGTTCGGTGGAGGCTACACCTTC

D: -
V: TRBV5-1
J: TRBJ1-1
size: -
CDR3: CASSLGGPVLGTEAFF
DNA: TGCGCCAGCAGCTTGGGAGGGCCAGTGCTGGGCACTGAAGCTTTCTTT

D: -
V: TRBV4-1
J: TRBJ2-7
size: -
CDR3: CASSRQQAAGYEQYF
DNA: TGCGCCAGCAGTAGACAACAGGCGGCTGGCTACGAGCAGTACTTC

D: -
V: TRBV3-1/TRBV3-2
J: TRBJ2-7
size: -
CDR3: CASSQVPGTGYEQYF
DNA: TGTGCCAGCAGCCAAGTCCCCGGAACGGGCTACGAGCAGTACTTC

D: TRBD2
V: TRBV5-5
J: TRBJ2-3
size: -
CDR3: CASSSRLAGIIDTQYF
DNA: TGTGCCAGCAGCTCGAGACTAGCGGGAATTATAGATACGCAGTATTTT

D: -
V: TRBV5-5
J: TRBJ1-5
size: -
CDR3: CASSQAPRDTNSNQPQHF
DNA: TGTGCCAGCAGCCAGGCACCAAGGGACACTAATAGCAATCAGCCCCAGCATTTT

D: -
V: TRBV7-2
J: TRBJ2-2
size: -
CDR3: CASSLVLTGELFF
DNA: TGTGCCAGCAGCTTAGTACTGACCGGGGAGCTGTTTTTT

D: -
V: TRBV10-3
J: TRBJ2-7
size: -
CDR3: CAISNGYEQYF
DNA: TGTGCCATCAGTAACGGCTACGAGCAGTACTTC

D: -
V: TRBV6-1
J: TRBJ1-6
size: few
CDR3: CASSARSREYLSYNSPLHF
DNA: TGTGCCAGCAGTGCTCGGTCTAGGGAGTACCTCTCCTATAATTCACCCCTCCACTTT

D: TRBD2
V: TRBV30
J: TRBJ2-1
size: once
CDR3: CAWTPGLAYNEQFF
DNA: TGTGCCTGGACACCGGGACTAGCCTACAATGAGCAGTTCTTC

D: -
V: TRBV5-1
J: TRBJ1-2
size: -
CDR3: CASSFTTGSNYGYTF
DNA: TGCGCCAGCAGCTTTACGACGGGTTCTAACTATGGCTACACCTTC